Sequencing of this TCR beta chain was carried out in a study of T cells in Graves' hyperthyroidism and ophthalmopathy. Study details: Peripheral blood draws took place at initial diagnosis, ahead of any treatment.

Diagnostic decisions used clinical symptoms, serum thyroxine and TRAb, thyroid ultrasound and orbital computed tomography. Comment on this clonotype: Its antigen is unknown.

General observations from the study: Ophthalmopathy was distinguished from stable hyperthyroidism by 13 V-J signatures.

The TCR beta CDR3 regions underwent amplification using RNA transcripts as the source. The HTBI primer set served for first-round RT-PCR of the TCR CDR3. MiXCR, run by TCRdb on the multiplex PCR reads, gives a single entry per CDR3 protein. Of fewer than 700,000 distinct CDR3 sequences in the sample, around 16% were seen once. The clonotype originates from a woman in her thirties with Graves' hyperthyroidism. Source material: blood.

DNA for the CDR3: TGCGCCAGCAGCTTTGGAGGGTACCAAGAGACCCAGTACTTC. It translates to CASSFGGYQETQYF. The chain employs TRBV5-1 and TRBJ2-5, with a tentative D call TRBD2 (6 bases). Germline V gene data show CDR1 as SGHRS and CDR2 as YFSETQ. This CDR3 has 14 residues. V was cut by 2 bases and J by 0 bases, with 8 bases left in between.